The rows below give T cell receptor beta chains drawn from one sample of a study of prognosis after radiotherapy for stage I lung cancer. TCRdb re-called the multiplex PCR reads through MiXCR, storing one row per CDR3 protein. Of 20,000 or so distinct CDR3 sequences in the sample, roughly two fifths were seen once. The sequencing used PBMCs, collected before or after stereotactic body radiation therapy (not recorded which). The source of these receptors is a donor aged 50 or older with non-small cell lung cancer. Each CDR3 is given with its conserved first and last residue. Fields, in order: CDR3 length, V gene, J gene, clone size, D gene, CDR3 protein, CDR3 DNA. D genes are given only for firm matches. The listing skips clone size in some rows; elsewhere it reads once, few, many or a size class.

CDR3 length: 13; V gene: TRBV11-3; J gene: TRBJ1-4; clone size: many; D gene: NA; CDR3 protein: CASSLREGEKLFF; CDR3 DNA: TGTGCCAGCAGCTTAAGGGAGGGGGAAAAACTGTTTTTT
CDR3 length: 14; V gene: TRBV4-1; J gene: TRBJ2-3; clone size: NA; D gene: NA; CDR3 protein: CASSQRYDQRTQYF; CDR3 DNA: TGCGCCAGCAGCCAAAGGTACGACCAGAGGACGCAGTATTTT
CDR3 length: 14; V gene: TRBV28; J gene: TRBJ2-7; clone size: medium-sized; D gene: TRBD2; CDR3 protein: CASSSSSGDYEQYF; CDR3 DNA: TGTGCCAGCAGTTCCTCTAGCGGGGATTACGAGCAGTACTTC
CDR3 length: 16; V gene: TRBV24-1; J gene: TRBJ2-6; clone size: once; D gene: NA; CDR3 protein: CATSDRRASGASVLTF; CDR3 DNA: TGTGCCACCAGTGATCGCAGGGCCTCTGGGGCCAGCGTACTGACTTTC
CDR3 length: 15; V gene: TRBV7-8; J gene: TRBJ2-5; clone size: NA; D gene: NA; CDR3 protein: CASSLATASQETQYF; CDR3 DNA: TGTGCCAGCAGCTTAGCTACAGCCTCCCAAGAGACCCAGTACTTC
CDR3 length: 17; V gene: TRBV18; J gene: TRBJ2-1; clone size: many; D gene: TRBD1; CDR3 protein: CASSPGLGQGITDEQFF; CDR3 DNA: TGTGCCAGCTCACCGGGATTAGGACAGGGCATAACGGATGAGCAGTTCTTC
CDR3 length: 17; V gene: TRBV7-2; J gene: TRBJ2-7; clone size: many; D gene: TRBD1; CDR3 protein: CASSPSASGTEIYEQYF; CDR3 DNA: TGTGCCAGCAGTCCCTCCGCCTCCGGGACAGAAATCTACGAGCAGTACTTC
CDR3 length: 16; V gene: TRBV6-5; J gene: TRBJ2-1; clone size: many; D gene: TRBD2; CDR3 protein: CASSSGTSAKWEEQFF; CDR3 DNA: TGTGCCAGCAGTTCGGGGACTAGCGCGAAGTGGGAGGAGCAGTTCTTC
CDR3 length: 14; V gene: TRBV6-1; J gene: TRBJ2-1; clone size: NA; D gene: TRBD2; CDR3 protein: CASSAQRGGGEQFF; CDR3 DNA: TGTGCCAGCAGTGCGCAGCGGGGGGGCGGGGAGCAGTTCTTC
CDR3 length: 18; V gene: TRBV7-2; J gene: TRBJ2-5; clone size: many; D gene: TRBD2; CDR3 protein: CASSLVGSASGTQETQYF; CDR3 DNA: TGTGCCAGCAGCTTAGTCGGATCGGCTAGCGGGACCCAAGAGACCCAGTACTTC
CDR3 length: 15; V gene: TRBV6-2/TRBV6-3; J gene: TRBJ1-2; clone size: NA; D gene: NA; CDR3 protein: CASSGSQRLAWCYTF; CDR3 DNA: TGTGCCAGCAGTGGATCTCAGCGCCTGGCGTGGTGCTACACCTTC
CDR3 length: 13; V gene: TRBV10-3; J gene: TRBJ1-5; clone size: many; D gene: TRBD1; CDR3 protein: CAIKGTDNQPQHF; CDR3 DNA: TGTGCCATCAAGGGGACAGATAATCAGCCCCAGCATTTT
CDR3 length: 14; V gene: TRBV19; J gene: TRBJ2-5; clone size: many; D gene: TRBD1; CDR3 protein: CASRPDRLVGTQYF; CDR3 DNA: TGTGCCAGTAGACCGGACAGGTTGGTCGGGACCCAGTACTTC
CDR3 length: 15; V gene: TRBV2; J gene: TRBJ2-3; clone size: many; D gene: TRBD2; CDR3 protein: CASSPSGNPPNTQYF; CDR3 DNA: TGTGCCAGCAGCCCCAGCGGGAACCCTCCCAATACGCAGTATTTT
CDR3 length: 14; V gene: TRBV2; J gene: TRBJ1-6; clone size: many; D gene: TRBD1; CDR3 protein: CASSETGGGSPLHF; CDR3 DNA: TGTGCCAGCAGCGAGACAGGGGGGGGGTCACCCCTCCACTTT
CDR3 length: 24; V gene: TRBV3-1; J gene: TRBJ2-3; clone size: many; D gene: NA; CDR3 protein: CASRSGPEPIKTTGYPRTCDTQYF; CDR3 DNA: TGTGCCAGTCGCAGCGGGCCCGAACCGATCAAAACCACAGGGTACCCCCGAACGTGCGATACGCAGTATTTT
CDR3 length: 13; V gene: TRBV27; J gene: TRBJ1-6; clone size: medium-sized; D gene: NA; CDR3 protein: CASSRQKVSPLHF; CDR3 DNA: TGTGCCAGCAGTAGACAGAAGGTTTCACCCCTCCACTTT
CDR3 length: 16; V gene: TRBV6-1; J gene: TRBJ2-7; clone size: NA; D gene: NA; CDR3 protein: CASILGGDRVLYEQYF; CDR3 DNA: TGTGCCAGCATCCTGGGGGGAGACAGGGTGCTCTACGAGCAGTACTTC
CDR3 length: 13; V gene: TRBV15; J gene: TRBJ2-7; clone size: NA; D gene: TRBD2; CDR3 protein: CATGSLAGEEQYF; CDR3 DNA: TGTGCCACCGGTAGCCTAGCGGGAGAGGAGCAGTACTTC
CDR3 length: 19; V gene: TRBV5-1; J gene: TRBJ1-1; clone size: NA; D gene: NA; CDR3 protein: CASSLFFWAGAEGNTEAFF; CDR3 DNA: TGTGCCAGCAGCTTATTTTTCTGGGCTGGGGCTGAGGGGAACACTGAAGCTTTCTTT
CDR3 length: 13; V gene: TRBV5-1; J gene: TRBJ2-3; clone size: many; D gene: TRBD2; CDR3 protein: CASSPGGTDTQYF; CDR3 DNA: TGCGCCAGTTCCCCCGGGGGGACAGATACGCAGTATTTT
CDR3 length: 15; V gene: TRBV27; J gene: TRBJ1-3; clone size: few; D gene: NA; CDR3 protein: CSSSLQGLSGNIIYF; CDR3 DNA: TGTTCCAGCAGTTTACAGGGCCTCTCTGGAAACATCATATATTTT
CDR3 length: 15; V gene: TRBV6-2/TRBV6-3; J gene: TRBJ1-2; clone size: NA; D gene: NA; CDR3 protein: CASSRSQRLAWCYTF; CDR3 DNA: TGTGCCAGCAGTCGATCGCAGCGCCTGGCGTGGTGCTACACCTTC
CDR3 length: 16; V gene: TRBV7-9; J gene: TRBJ1-4; clone size: many; D gene: TRBD1; CDR3 protein: CASSFQTGEISEKLFF; CDR3 DNA: TGTGCCAGCAGCTTTCAAACAGGGGAAATAAGTGAAAAACTGTTTTTT
CDR3 length: 15; V gene: TRBV3-1; J gene: TRBJ2-7; clone size: large; D gene: NA; CDR3 protein: CASSQGPGDLYEQYF; CDR3 DNA: TGTGCCAGCAGCCAGGGACCCGGGGATCTCTACGAGCAGTACTTC
CDR3 length: 15; V gene: TRBV28; J gene: TRBJ1-2; clone size: NA; D gene: TRBD1; CDR3 protein: CASSTTGTGTYGYTF; CDR3 DNA: TGTGCCAGCAGTACAACCGGGACAGGGACGTATGGCTACACCTTC
CDR3 length: 14; V gene: TRBV28; J gene: TRBJ1-5; clone size: NA; D gene: NA; CDR3 protein: CATRGRVEAQPRHF; CDR3 DNA: TGTGCCACCCGGGGAAGAGTGGAAGCTCAGCCCCGGCATTTT
CDR3 length: 16; V gene: TRBV4-3; J gene: TRBJ1-1; clone size: many; D gene: NA; CDR3 protein: CASSQDLRGIGTEAFF; CDR3 DNA: TGCGCCAGCAGCCAAGATCTTCGAGGGATTGGGACTGAAGCTTTCTTT
CDR3 length: 14; V gene: TRBV5-6; J gene: TRBJ1-2; clone size: many; D gene: TRBD1; CDR3 protein: CASSLEQGARGYTF; CDR3 DNA: TGTGCCAGCAGCTTGGAGCAGGGGGCGAGAGGCTACACCTTC
CDR3 length: 14; V gene: TRBV6-1; J gene: TRBJ2-3; clone size: NA; D gene: NA; CDR3 protein: CASNRDRRTDTQYF; CDR3 DNA: TGTGCCAGCAACCGGGACCGCCGAACAGATACGCAGTATTTT
CDR3 length: 15; V gene: TRBV6-1; J gene: TRBJ1-5; clone size: medium-sized; D gene: TRBD1; CDR3 protein: CASSPGQGVGQPQHF; CDR3 DNA: TGTGCCAGCAGTCCTGGACAGGGGGTTGGTCAGCCCCAGCATTTT
CDR3 length: 14; V gene: TRBV5-5; J gene: TRBJ1-3; clone size: many; D gene: NA; CDR3 protein: CASSPDPSGNTIYF; CDR3 DNA: TGTGCCAGCAGCCCCGACCCGTCTGGAAACACCATATATTTT
CDR3 length: 12; V gene: TRBV7-6; J gene: TRBJ2-2; clone size: medium-sized; D gene: TRBD1; CDR3 protein: CASRQGSGELFF; CDR3 DNA: TGTGCCAGCCGACAGGGGTCCGGGGAGCTGTTTTTT
CDR3 length: 15; V gene: TRBV11-3; J gene: TRBJ2-7; clone size: NA; D gene: TRBD2; CDR3 protein: CASSLTSLTAYEQYF; CDR3 DNA: TGTGCCAGCAGCTTGACTAGCTTGACAGCGTACGAGCAGTACTTC
CDR3 length: 17; V gene: TRBV6-2/TRBV6-3; J gene: TRBJ2-1; clone size: NA; D gene: NA; CDR3 protein: CASSFGAGCLSLHEQFF; CDR3 DNA: NA
CDR3 length: 14; V gene: TRBV5-8; J gene: TRBJ1-2; clone size: NA; D gene: NA; CDR3 protein: CASSPSGLSYGYTF; CDR3 DNA: TGTGCCAGCAGCCCCTCTGGGTTGTCCTATGGCTACACCTTC
CDR3 length: 12; V gene: TRBV28; J gene: TRBJ1-2; clone size: many; D gene: NA; CDR3 protein: CASSNLMYGYTF; CDR3 DNA: TGTGCCAGCAGTAATCTCATGTATGGCTACACCTTC
CDR3 length: 11; V gene: TRBV6-4; J gene: TRBJ1-1; clone size: many; D gene: NA; CDR3 protein: CASREGGEAFF; CDR3 DNA: TGTGCCAGCAGGGAGGGGGGTGAAGCTTTCTTT
CDR3 length: 14; V gene: TRBV3-1; J gene: TRBJ2-2; clone size: many; D gene: TRBD1; CDR3 protein: CASSDRVNTGELFF; CDR3 DNA: TGTGCCAGCAGCGACAGGGTTAACACCGGGGAGCTGTTTTTT
CDR3 length: 12; V gene: TRBV7-3; J gene: TRBJ2-1; clone size: NA; D gene: NA; CDR3 protein: CASSLTFNEQFF; CDR3 DNA: TGTGCCAGCAGCCTGACATTCAATGAGCAGTTCTTC
CDR3 length: 16; V gene: TRBV27; J gene: TRBJ1-6; clone size: NA; D gene: NA; CDR3 protein: CASSSLKRGNNSPLHF; CDR3 DNA: TGTGCCAGCAGTTCCCTAAAAAGGGGGAACAATTCACCCCTCCACTTT
CDR3 length: 13; V gene: TRBV4-2; J gene: TRBJ2-7; clone size: many; D gene: NA; CDR3 protein: CASSQEITYEQYF; CDR3 DNA: TGTGCCAGCAGCCAAGAAATTACCTACGAGCAGTACTTC
CDR3 length: 15; V gene: TRBV7-3; J gene: TRBJ2-1; clone size: NA; D gene: TRBD2; CDR3 protein: CASSLFGGSLYEQFF; CDR3 DNA: TGTGCCAGCAGCTTATTCGGCGGGAGCCTGTATGAGCAGTTCTTC
CDR3 length: 15; V gene: TRBV7-9; J gene: TRBJ1-2; clone size: NA; D gene: NA; CDR3 protein: CASSPGQNPNYGYTF; CDR3 DNA: TGTGCCAGCAGCCCGGGTCAGAACCCAAACTATGGCTACACCTTC
CDR3 length: 13; V gene: TRBV2; J gene: TRBJ1-2; clone size: NA; D gene: NA; CDR3 protein: CASTLRTGNGYTF; CDR3 DNA: TGTGCCAGCACCCTTCGCACGGGGAATGGCTACACCTTC
CDR3 length: 19; V gene: TRBV13; J gene: TRBJ2-5; clone size: once; D gene: TRBD1; CDR3 protein: CASSLGPVSRDSFRETQYF; CDR3 DNA: TGTGCCAGCAGCTTAGGCCCGGTGTCCCGGGACAGCTTTCGAGAGACCCAGTACTTC
CDR3 length: 13; V gene: TRBV5-4; J gene: TRBJ1-5; clone size: few; D gene: NA; CDR3 protein: CASSSTPNQPQHF; CDR3 DNA: TGTGCCAGCAGCTCCACCCCGAATCAGCCCCAGCATTTT
CDR3 length: 13; V gene: TRBV5-4; J gene: TRBJ2-5; clone size: NA; D gene: NA; CDR3 protein: CASSSGVQETQYF; CDR3 DNA: TGTGCCAGCAGCTCCGGGGTCCAAGAGACCCAGTACTTC